This is a list of T cell receptor beta chains from one sample in a study of T cell responses to AZD1222 COVID-19 vaccine. Measured with immunoSEQ multiplex PCR; TCRdb has only the in-frame clones, and not every one. There are around 130,000 clones in the sample; roughly 90% occur only once, and roughly 4.2% lies in the top ten. The sequenced sample was peripheral blood, obtained 28 days after the second dose of the MenACWY control vaccine. The source of these receptors is an adult who received the MenACWY meningococcal vaccine as a control. Both conserved end residues are part of each CDR3.

j_call: TRBJ2-4
v_call: TRBV2
cdr3_aa: CASSGGQGATKNIQYF

j_call: TRBJ1-2
v_call: TRBV18
cdr3_aa: CASSPQGAENGYTF

j_call: TRBJ2-7
v_call: TRBV29-1
cdr3_aa: CSVGTSHSYEQYF

j_call: TRBJ2-3
v_call: TRBV19
cdr3_aa: CASSPGSVQYF

j_call: TRBJ1-2
v_call: TRBV19
cdr3_aa: CASSTRTGVGYGYTF

j_call: TRBJ1-4
v_call: TRBV7-9
cdr3_aa: CASSFPGQGGEKLFF

j_call: TRBJ1-2
v_call: TRBV20-1
cdr3_aa: CSASPGSYTF

j_call: TRBJ2-1
v_call: TRBV19
cdr3_aa: CASSKGLAGANEQFF

j_call: TRBJ1-1
v_call: TRBV6-5
cdr3_aa: CASSYAGGKTEAFF

j_call: TRBJ2-2
v_call: TRBV12-3/TRBV12-4
cdr3_aa: CASSLSVGELFF

j_call: TRBJ1-1
v_call: TRBV6-5
cdr3_aa: CASSYSEVGGGEAFF

j_call: TRBJ2-1
v_call: TRBV3-1/TRBV3-2
cdr3_aa: CASRTSGGTYEQFF

j_call: TRBJ2-5
v_call: TRBV7-9
cdr3_aa: CASTPNWETQYF

j_call: TRBJ2-5
v_call: TRBV5-1
cdr3_aa: CASSFRGRKQETQYF

j_call: TRBJ1-2
v_call: TRBV7-9
cdr3_aa: CASSLGKVGGYTF

j_call: TRBJ2-7
v_call: TRBV27
cdr3_aa: CASRGRGAYEQYF